This TCR beta chain was retrieved from a study of T cell responses to AZD1222 COVID-19 vaccine. Study results and limitations: Among the donors, most were white British and more were female, and clonal diversity was possibly underestimated. Repertoires were obtained solely post-peak T cell response.

Worth noting for this clone: Its antigen is currently unknown.

Generated by immunoSEQ multiplex PCR, the TCRdb table keeps only in-frame clones and is missing some. The sample shows about 110,000 clones, roughly nine tenths of them seen only once. Germline CDR1 is SGHTA and CDR2 is FQGNSA. V dropped 1 base and J dropped 5 bases, with 14 bases sitting between them. The CDR3 runs 15 residues. The source is an adult in good health. The sample here was peripheral blood, taken on day 0 of AZD1222 vaccination. The genes are TRBV7-2 and TRBJ1-1; D gene ambiguous. CDR3: CASSLVGGGVTEAFF. The CDR3 region has the DNA TGTGCCAGCAGCTTAGTGGGAGGCGGAGTTACTGAAGCTTTCTTT.